This is a list of T cell receptor beta chains from one sample in a study of control samples from healthy donors and cancer patients. Profiling relied on immunoSEQ multiplex PCR, and the TCRdb table lists in-frame clones only, not all of them. The sample has about 230,000 clones; 82% are singletons. The sample comprised PBMCs. The receptors originated from a woman in her sixties with lung cancer. Both conserved end residues are part of each CDR3. A D gene is named only where the DNA matches it firmly.

D gene | J gene | V gene | CDR3 DNA | CDR3 protein
NA | TRBJ2-1 | TRBV27 | TGTGCCAGCACTCCGGGGTCCCACAATGAGCAGTTCTTC | CASTPGSHNEQFF
TRBD1 | TRBJ1-2 | TRBV4-1 | TGCGCCAGCAGCCAAGATGGGGACAGGACCGGACGCGGCTACACCTTC | CASSQDGDRTGRGYTF
TRBD1 | TRBJ1-1 | TRBV5-4 | TGTGCCAGCAGCCGTGGACAGGTGGGCACTGAAGCTTTCTTT | CASSRGQVGTEAFF
NA | TRBJ2-3 | TRBV2 | TGTGCCAGCAGTGAGTGGGAGGTGGGCACAGATACGCAGTATTTT | CASSEWEVGTDTQYF
NA | TRBJ2-7 | TRBV28 | TGTGCCAGCGGAGATACAGGGCCCTACGAGCAGTACTTC | CASGDTGPYEQYF
NA | TRBJ1-4 | TRBV7-8 | TGTGCCAGCAGCCAAGGGGGGCTTACAACTAATGAAAAACTGTTTTTT | CASSQGGLTTNEKLFF
TRBD2 | TRBJ2-7 | TRBV7-9 | TGTGCCAGCAGTATACCTAGCGGGCTAATCTACGAGCAGTACTTC | CASSIPSGLIYEQYF
TRBD2 | TRBJ2-1 | TRBV5-4 | TGTGCCAGCAGCTTGGCCACTCTACGGGGGGGTGAGCAGTTCTTC | CASSLATLRGGEQFF
NA | TRBJ2-1 | TRBV9 | TGTGCCAGCAGCGTAGCAGGGAATGAGCAGTTCTTC | CASSVAGNEQFF
TRBD2 | TRBJ2-5 | TRBV7-2 | TGTGCCAGCAGCTTAGGAAACGGGGGGGCCCAAGAGACCCAGTACTTC | CASSLGNGGAQETQYF